This TCR beta chain was identified in a study of T cell repertoires in cytomegalovirus infection. Overall study: CMV epitopes used comprised recently identified HLA-C-restricted ones and well-studied HLA-B-restricted ones. Both CMV infection and a matching HLA type were indicated by public TCR beta signatures. Study outcomes and limitations: Dominant in the ex vivo response were TCR beta clonotypes restricted by HLA-C and specific for CMV.

This clonotype was counted ten times or more. Its antigen is as yet unknown. Trimming removed 5 bases from V and 0 bases from J, with 16 bases in between. Germline CDR1 and CDR2: SGHTA and FQGNSA. This CDR3 contains 16 residues. TCRdb re-called the reads with MiXCR, one entry per CDR3 protein. The data contain about half a million distinct CDR3 sequences, about 33% of them singletons. The source was cultured PBMCs, collected from culture after CMV antigen stimulation. The gene calls are TRBV7-2 and TRBJ1-1; D is possibly TRBD1 (5 bases). The TCR originated in a human donor in good health (CMV status not recorded). Some clones in this sample may be carry-over from other donors' samples. The CDR3 sequence: CASSPPWKGLNTEAFF. The CDR3 nucleotides read TGTGCCAGCAGCCCCCCATGGAAGGGGTTGAACACTGAAGCTTTCTTT.